The sequence of this TCR beta chain was determined in a study of T cell repertoires in cytomegalovirus infection. General observations from the study: HLA-C-restricted, CMV-specific TCR beta clonotypes were dominant ex vivo. Accumulated public TCR beta family frequency recognized individuals carrying CMV together with the relevant HLA.

In its sample, this clonotype was seen many times. Its antigen is unknown. Germline CDR1 is MNHNY and CDR2 is SVGAGI (reference sequence). This CDR3 is built from 16 residues. The V and J ends lost 5 bases and 0 bases, in that order; junction bases with no gene match: 8. TCRdb redid the calling of the reads with MiXCR, one entry per CDR3 protein. The sample carries approximately 180,000 distinct CDR3 sequences, roughly 19% recorded once. The chain has TRBV6-6 and TRBJ1-1; 8 nucleotides match TRBD1. The sequence came from a human donor in good health (CMV status not recorded). Some clones in this sample may be carry-over from other donors' samples. Sequenced sample: PBMCs. The CDR3 sequence: CASSHGQGGMNTEAFF. The CDR3 DNA reads TGTGCCAGCAGTCATGGACAGGGCGGCATGAACACTGAAGCTTTCTTT.